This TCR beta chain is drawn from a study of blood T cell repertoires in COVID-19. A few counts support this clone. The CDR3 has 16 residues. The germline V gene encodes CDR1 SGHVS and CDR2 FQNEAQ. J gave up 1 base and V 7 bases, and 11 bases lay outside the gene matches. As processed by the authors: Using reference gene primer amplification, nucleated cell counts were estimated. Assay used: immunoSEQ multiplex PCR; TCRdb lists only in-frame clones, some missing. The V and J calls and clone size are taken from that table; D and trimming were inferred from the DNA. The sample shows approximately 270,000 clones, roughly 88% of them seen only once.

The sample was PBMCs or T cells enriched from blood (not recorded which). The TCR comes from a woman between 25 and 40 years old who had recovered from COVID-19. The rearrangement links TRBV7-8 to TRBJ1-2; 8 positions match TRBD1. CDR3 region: CASTNHSTGGNYGYTF. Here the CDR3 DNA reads TGTGCCAGCACCAACCATTCAACAGGGGGTAACTATGGCTACACCTTC.